The next 32 T cell receptor beta chains were all read from a single sample in a study of T cells after yellow fever vaccination. TCRdb reanalysed the 5' RACE reads using MiXCR and keeps one entry per CDR3 protein. The sample consists of 360,000 or so distinct CDR3 sequences, around a tenth of them appearing once. The input for sequencing was PBMCs, taken on the day of the first yellow fever vaccination. Every receptor here comes from a man younger than 35 who received the YFV17D yellow fever vaccine.

This chain uses TRBV3-1 with TRBJ1-2, with D perhaps TRBD1 (5 bases). Germline loops: CDR1 LGHDT, CDR2 YNNKEL (reference sequence). The CDR3 is 16 amino acids. Trimming removed 6 bases from V and 3 bases from J, with 20 bases in between. This CDR3 is CASSPWTRLRDYGYTF. CDR3 nucleotides: TGTGCCAGCAGTCCGTGGACACGACTCAGGGACTATGGCTACACCTTC. The full variable domain, rest sourced from reference TRBV3-1 and TRBJ1-2, is DTAVSQTPKYLVTQMGNDKSIKCEQNLGHDTMYWYKQDSKKFLKIMFSYNNKELIINETVPNRFSPKSPDKAHLNLHINSLELGDSAVYFCASSPWTRLRDYGYTFGSGTRLTVV.

The J gene is TRBJ1-4, the V gene TRBV9; D is unresolved. Germline V lookup: CDR1 SGDLS, CDR2 YYNGEE. The CDR3 runs to 14 residues. Trimming took 0 bases from V and 2 from J, leaving 5 bases between them. CDR3 loop: CASSVGGTNEKLFF. CDR3 in DNA: TGTGCCAGCAGCGTAGGTGGGACTAATGAAAAACTGTTTTTT.

This chain links TRBV5-1 with TRBJ1-6; D unresolved. CDR1 and CDR2 from the germline V gene are SGHRS and YFSETQ. V was trimmed by 4 bases and J by 3 bases, leaving 23 bases between them. The CDR3 has 19 amino acids. CDR3 loop: CASSPGPRTLSFYNSPLHF. The CDR3, as DNA: TGCGCCAGCAGCCCAGGCCCCCGGACCCTAAGCTTCTATAATTCACCCCTCCACTTT.

This clonotype occurred a few times. The V call is TRBV23-1, the J call TRBJ1-5; tentative D call: TRBD1 (6 bases). TRBV23-1 qualifies as an ORF whose function is uncertain. Trimming shortened V by 6 bases and J by 0 bases, and 18 bases separated the two germline ends. This CDR3 has 17 residues. CDR3 region: CASSTGTYYHSNQPQHF. The CDR3 nucleotides read TGCGCCAGCAGCACAGGGACCTATTATCATAGCAATCAGCCCCAGCATTTT.

The sample holds a few counts of this clonotype. CDR3 region: CSARDNRVGDEQFF. The CDR3 coding sequence is TGCAGTGCTAGAGATAACAGGGTGGGAGATGAGCAGTTCTTC. The rearrangement joins TRBV20-1 to TRBJ2-1, with D possibly being TRBD1 (6 bases). CDR1 is DFQATT, CDR2 SNEGSKA, per germline (reference sequence). Deletions cut 0 bases from V and 8 bases from J, with 14 bases between. This CDR3 has 14 residues.

V gene TRBV7-9 combines with J gene TRBJ1-6; 8 bases map to TRBD1. V shed 4 bases, J shed 6 bases, and the junction held 2 bases outside the gene matches. This CDR3 region has 14 residues. Germline CDR1 reads SEHNR; CDR2 reads FQNEAQ (reference sequence). The CDR3, as DNA: TGTGCCAGCAGCTCGACAGGGGCTAATTCACCCCTCCACTTT. Protein product: CASSSTGANSPLHF.

In its sample, this clonotype was seen a few times. V is TRBV12-3 or TRBV12-4 and J is TRBJ2-1; 8 bases fit TRBD2. V was pared by 3 bases and J by 8 bases, with 9 bases of the junction left unmatched. This CDR3 has 15 amino acids. The chain's CDR3 is CASSLGLGSVDEQFF. The CDR3 bases are TGTGCCAGCAGTTTGGGACTAGGAAGCGTCGATGAGCAGTTCTTC.

The DNA of the CDR3 is TGTGCCAGCAGTTTAAGCGGGACAGTTATTAGCACAGATACGCAGTATTTT. Protein product: CASSLSGTVISTDTQYF. V usage is TRBV12-3 or TRBV12-4 and J usage is TRBJ2-3; perhaps D is TRBD1 or TRBD2 (7 bases each). V was clipped by 2 bases and J by 0 bases, with 15 bases between them. The CDR3 spans 17 residues.

The sample holds a few counts of this clonotype. The V gene is TRBV12-3 or TRBV12-4, the J gene TRBJ2-7; possible D gene TRBD2, 7 bases. This CDR3 region has 11 residues. V lost 6 bases and J 9 bases, leaving 12 bases between the germline ends. In DNA, the CDR3 is TGTGCCAGCAGCCTAGGGGGGGTGCAGTACTTC. Translating it yields CASSLGGVQYF.

This clonotype showed up just a few times. The J gene is TRBJ1-2, the V gene TRBV12-3 or TRBV12-4; TRBD1 matches 10 bases. V shed 6 bases and J 9 bases; nucleotides not matched to a gene: 10. This CDR3 region has 14 residues. DNA of the CDR3: TGTGCCAGCAGAGAGACAGGGGGCGCGGTTCGCTACACCTTC. This codes for CASRETGGAVRYTF.

This clonotype showed up just a few times. The chain couples TRBV20-1 to TRBJ1-5, with 7 positions matching TRBD1. Germline V gene lookup returns CDR1 DFQATT and CDR2 SNEGSKA (reference sequence). J lost 1 base, V lost 3 bases, and 3 bases had no gene match. CDR3 size: 14 residues. CDR3 loop: CSASKTGSNQPQHF. CDR3 nucleotide sequence: TGCAGTGCTAGTAAGACAGGGAGCAATCAGCCCCAGCATTTT.

This clonotype has just a few counts. The V and J genes are TRBV5-1 and TRBJ2-1; 9 nucleotides match TRBD2. With 0 bases clipped from V and 8 bases from J, the junction kept 6 bases outside the gene matches. The length of the CDR3 is 15 residues. Germline V gene lookup returns CDR1 SGHRS and CDR2 YFSETQ. CDR3 sequence reads: CASSLEAGGPYEQFF. Here the CDR3 DNA reads TGCGCCAGCAGCTTGGAGGCGGGGGGGCCCTATGAGCAGTTCTTC.

This clonotype has ten or more counts. This chain links TRBV5-1 with TRBJ2-5, with TRBD2 as a possible D gene (6 bases). Per the germline V gene, CDR1 is SGHRS and CDR2 is YFSETQ. Trimming cost V 6 bases and J 5 bases, with 14 bases left between them. The CDR3 runs to 13 residues. For the CDR3, the DNA is TGCGCCAGCACCACGCAGGGACTTGAGACCCAGTACTTC. Protein sequence: CASTTQGLETQYF. The variable domain in full, completed from reference TRBV5-1 and TRBJ2-5, reads KAGVTQTPRYLIKTRGQQVTLSCSPISGHRSVSWYQQTPGQGLQFLFEYFSETQRNKGNFPGRFSGRQFSNSRSEMNVSTLELGDSALYLCASTTQGLETQYFGPGTRLLVL.

The gene calls are TRBV29-1 and TRBJ2-2; D is perhaps TRBD1 (5 bases). Germline V CDR1 and CDR2: SQVTM, ANQGSEA. The ends were cut back, 3 bases at V and 3 bases at J, with 8 bases in the middle. The CDR3 loop spans 13 amino acids. CDR3 region: CSVDRAHTGELFF. The DNA of the CDR3 is TGCAGCGTTGACAGGGCTCACACCGGGGAGCTGTTTTTT.

This clonotype was detected a few times. V gene TRBV10-3 combines with J gene TRBJ2-3; tentatively, D is TRBD1 (6 bases). Germline values: CDR1 ENHRY, CDR2 SYGVKD. The CDR3 has 16 residues. The V and J ends lost 4 bases and 4 bases respectively, with 18 bases between them. The CDR3 is CAISGRGTSLPDTQYF. The DNA of the CDR3 is TGTGCCATCAGTGGCCGAGGGACAAGTCTCCCAGATACGCAGTATTTT.

The genes are TRBV5-5 and TRBJ2-7; D is perhaps TRBD1 (7 bases). Germline values: CDR1 SGHKS, CDR2 YYEKEE (reference sequence). The V end was cut by 3 bases, the J end by 3 bases, with 16 bases between. The CDR3 totals 15 residues. In nucleotides, the CDR3 is TGTGCCAGCAGCTGGGGGGACAGTCTGGGCTACGAGCAGTACTTC. Its translation: CASSWGDSLGYEQYF.

This clonotype appeared many times. This rearrangement joins TRBV20-1 to TRBJ2-1; maybe TRBD1 (6 bases). The V gene lost 5 bases and the J gene lost 0 bases, with 26 bases spanning the gap. Germline assignment: CDR1 DFQATT and CDR2 SNEGSKA (reference sequence). The CDR3 sequence is 19 residues long. The CDR3 reads CSAPIYGRGYPSSYNEQFF. CDR3 DNA sequence: TGCAGTGCTCCCATTTATGGCAGGGGCTATCCAAGCTCCTACAATGAGCAGTTCTTC.

This clonotype was picked up a small number of times. The V and J genes are TRBV4-1 and TRBJ1-2, with D possibly being TRBD1 (5 bases). V lost 1 base to trimming and J lost 5 bases, with 11 bases between them. This CDR3 spans 14 amino acids. Germline V CDR1 and CDR2: MGHRA, YSYEKL. The CDR3 nucleotides read TGCGCCAGCAGCCAAGTCCGACAGCCGTATGGCTACACCTTC. It translates to CASSQVRQPYGYTF.

This chain uses TRBV7-8 with TRBJ1-2; no clear D. The CDR3 length is 13 residues. V was shortened by 4 bases and J by 6 bases, with 12 bases between the two germline ends. The germline gives CDR1 SGHVS, CDR2 FQNEAQ. The CDR3 DNA is TGTGCCAGCAGCTATCAAGACGTTGATGGCTACACCTTC. Its protein is CASSYQDVDGYTF.

As regards this clonotype: At one of its ends the junction is not consistent with the germline gene, which may arise from a read error. The chain recombines TRBV12-5 with TRBJ1-2; unclear D gene. Germline CDR1 LGHNT, CDR2 FRNRAP. The CDR3 runs 13 residues. DNA of the CDR3: TGTGCTAGTGGGATGAATACCGGGTATGTCTACACCTTC. Translated: CASGMNTGYVYTF.

CDR3 loop: CASSLDGGGGYGYTF. CDR3 bases: TGTGCCAGCAGCTTAGACGGGGGTGGCGGCTATGGCTACACCTTC. The chain combines TRBV7-2 with TRBJ1-2, with D possibly matching TRBD1 (5 bases). CDR3 length equals 15 residues. Trimming removed 1 base from V and 4 bases from J, with 13 bases in between. Germline loops: CDR1 SGHTA, CDR2 FQGNSA. The variable domain in full, completed from reference TRBV7-2 and TRBJ1-2, reads GAGVSQSPSNKVTEKGKDVELRCDPISGHTALYWYRQSLGQGLEFLIYFQGNSAPDKSGLPSDRFSAERTGGSVSTLTIQRTQQEDSAVYLCASSLDGGGGYGYTFGSGTRLTVV.

There are a few counts of this clonotype. In nucleotides, the CDR3 is TGTGCCAGCAGGCGTCAGGGAGAAAATTCACCCCTCCACTTT. Translating gives CASRRQGENSPLHF. The V and J genes are TRBV12-3 or TRBV12-4 and TRBJ1-6; TRBD1 is a possible D gene (5 bases). The CDR3 loop spans 14 amino acids. V lost 6 bases and J lost 7, with 13 bases in between.

A remark on this clonotype: Compared with germline, one end of the junction differs, possibly owing to a read error. The rearrangement links TRBV5-4 to TRBJ1-2; D is unclear. Germline-derived CDR1 and CDR2 are SGHNT and YYREEE (reference sequence). The CDR3 has 13 amino acids. The CDR3 bases are TGTGCCAGCAGCTTGGTTGGTGGCGGTCCGGGTTCCTTC. This encodes CASSLVGGGPGSF.

In this sample, this clonotype turned up a few times. The rearrangement uses TRBV18 and TRBJ1-4; no clear D. The germline V gene encodes CDR1 KGHSH and CDR2 LQKENI. CDR3 length: 14 residues. V lost 2 bases, J lost 8 bases, and 12 bases lay in between. The CDR3 sequence is CASSPTSDGEKLFF. The DNA for the CDR3 is TGTGCCAGCTCACCAACGTCGGACGGAGAAAAACTGTTTTTT. Based on the CDR3 plus reference TRBV18 and TRBJ1-4, the full variable domain is NAGVMQNPRHLVRRRGQEARLRCSPMKGHSHVYWYRQLPEEGLKFMVYLQKENIIDESGMPKERFSAEFPKEGPSILRIQQVVRGDSAAYFCASSPTSDGEKLFFGSGTQLSVL.

This clonotype was picked up a small number of times. The chain is built from TRBV4-1 and TRBJ2-3; TRBD1 is a possible D gene (6 bases). The germline V and J ends were trimmed by 0 bases and 3 bases, with 10 bases remaining between them. Germline V gene lookup returns CDR1 MGHRA and CDR2 YSYEKL. This CDR3 comprises 15 residues. This CDR3 reads CASSQDGRGTDTQYF. The DNA for the CDR3 is TGCGCCAGCAGCCAAGACGGCAGGGGAACAGATACGCAGTATTTT.

This clonotype was detected a few times. The V and J genes are TRBV11-3 and TRBJ2-2; a possible D gene is TRBD2 (6 bases). The CDR3 spans 16 residues. Trimming shortened V by 5 bases and J by 7 bases, and 20 bases separated the two germline ends. Germline lookup yields CDR1 SGHNT and CDR2 YENEEA. CDR3 sequence: CASSAHMAGFGGELFF. DNA of the CDR3: TGTGCCAGCAGCGCCCACATGGCGGGGTTTGGCGGGGAGCTGTTTTTT.

The chain couples TRBV7-9 to TRBJ2-7, with 7 bases lining up with TRBD1. Losses at the gene ends were 3 bases for V and 6 bases for J; bases not matched to a gene: 5. Germline V gene lookup returns CDR1 SEHNR and CDR2 FQNEAQ (reference sequence). This CDR3 is 13 amino acids long. CDR3: CASSFEPGGEQYF. For the CDR3, the DNA is TGTGCCAGCAGCTTCGAACCAGGGGGCGAGCAGTACTTC.

The V call is TRBV19, the J call TRBJ2-6, with unresolved D. The V and J ends lost 7 bases and 1 base respectively, with 11 bases between them. Germline V CDR1 and CDR2: LNHDA, SQIVND (reference sequence). This CDR3 is 15 amino acids long. CDR3 DNA: TGTGCCAGTACCCCGACAAGATCTGGGGCCAACGTCCTGACTTTC. It specifies CASTPTRSGANVLTF. The complete variable domain, with remaining parts taken from reference TRBV19 and TRBJ2-6, reads DGGITQSPKYLFRKEGQNVTLSCEQNLNHDAMYWYRQDPGQGLRLIYYSQIVNDFQKGDIAEGYSVSREKKESFPLTVTSAQKNPTAFYLCASTPTRSGANVLTFGAGSRLTVL.

This clonotype was detected only a few times. The chain employs TRBV4-2 and TRBJ2-3, with D perhaps matching TRBD2 (7 bases). CDR3 length: 19 amino acids. Germline V gives CDR1 LGHNA, CDR2 YNFKEQ. With 0 bases removed from V and 2 bases from J, the gap between germline ends came to 21 bases. CDR3: CASSQDLPLIGGPTDTQYF. CDR3 bases: TGTGCCAGCAGCCAAGATCTTCCCCTTATCGGGGGGCCCACAGATACGCAGTATTTT.

The chain carries TRBV12-3 or TRBV12-4 and TRBJ1-4; D is uncertain. The V end was cut by 0 bases, the J end by 4 bases, with 15 bases between. The length of the CDR3 is 17 residues. The DNA for the CDR3 is TGTGCCAGCAGTTTAGCGCGGAGCAGAACAGTTAATGAAAAACTGTTTTTT. It codes for CASSLARSRTVNEKLFF.

The sample holds a few counts of this clonotype. The chain employs TRBV5-1 and TRBJ2-7, with a weak D call TRBD2 (6 bases). Trimming pared 5 bases from V and 0 bases from J, leaving 12 bases between. CDR1 is SGHRS and CDR2 is YFSETQ in the germline V gene. The CDR3 contains 14 residues. The CDR3: CASRGGENSYEQYV. In DNA, the CDR3 is TGCGCCAGCAGAGGAGGGGAGAACTCCTACGAGCAGTACGTC.

The chain is built from TRBV15 and TRBJ2-7; 7 nucleotides align to TRBD1. The CDR3 loop spans 14 amino acids. Germline V gene data show CDR1 as LNHNV and CDR2 as YYDKDF (reference sequence). Trimming cost V 2 bases and J 0 bases; bases outside gene matches: 1. CDR3 loop: CATSRYRGSYEQYF. DNA for the CDR3: TGTGCCACCAGCAGATACAGGGGCTCCTACGAGCAGTACTTC.